The following is a TCR beta chain sequence with its context. Here immunoSEQ multiplex PCR was the method, and the copy in TCRdb shows in-frame clones only, minus some. The data show 110,000 to 150,000 clones, with approximately 84% seen just once and roughly 8% held by the top ten. The data are from a study of blood T cell repertoires in COVID-19. Whole-study context: The United States, Italy and Spain provided the acute and convalescent COVID-19 samples.

CDR1 and CDR2 (germline): SGHNT, YYREEE (reference sequence). This CDR3 spans 14 amino acids. J lost 7 bases, V lost 3 bases, and 8 bases had no gene match. This receptor was obtained from a human donor in a cohort sampled during active COVID-19. The sequenced sample consisted of peripheral blood. The chain has TRBV5-4 and TRBJ2-7, with 9 bases matching TRBD2. CDR3 bases: TGTGCCAGCAGCTCGGGCGGGGGGGCAAGGGAGCAGTACTTC. Amino acid sequence: CASSSGGGAREQYF.